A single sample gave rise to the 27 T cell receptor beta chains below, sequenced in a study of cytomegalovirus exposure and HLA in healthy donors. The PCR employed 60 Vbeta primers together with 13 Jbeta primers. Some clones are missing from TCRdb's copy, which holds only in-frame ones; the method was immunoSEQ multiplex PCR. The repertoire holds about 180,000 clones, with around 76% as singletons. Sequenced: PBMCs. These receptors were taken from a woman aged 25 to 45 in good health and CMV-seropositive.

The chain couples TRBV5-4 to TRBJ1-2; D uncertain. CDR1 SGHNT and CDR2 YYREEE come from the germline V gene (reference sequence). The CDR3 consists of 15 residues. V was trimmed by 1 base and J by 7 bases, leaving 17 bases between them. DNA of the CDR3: TGTGCCAGCAGCTTGTCAGGCTTAGGTCCCCCTGGCTACACCTTC. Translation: CASSLSGLGPPGYTF.

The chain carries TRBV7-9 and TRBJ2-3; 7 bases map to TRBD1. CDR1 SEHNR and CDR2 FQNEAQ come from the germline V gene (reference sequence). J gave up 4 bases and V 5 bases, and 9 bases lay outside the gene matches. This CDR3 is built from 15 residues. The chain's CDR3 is CASSPQTGEPDTQYF. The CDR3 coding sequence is TGTGCCAGCAGCCCCCAAACAGGGGAACCAGATACGCAGTATTTT.

Written as DNA, the CDR3 is TGCGCCAGCAGCCAGCTAAGCGGGGGGTCATGGTACAATGAGCAGTTCTTC. Amino acid sequence: CASSQLSGGSWYNEQFF. The J gene is TRBJ2-1, the V gene TRBV4-3; 9 nucleotides match TRBD2. This CDR3 has 17 residues. Germline-derived CDR1 and CDR2 are LGHNA and YSLEER. V gave up 3 bases and J gave up 4 bases; unmatched junction bases: 10.

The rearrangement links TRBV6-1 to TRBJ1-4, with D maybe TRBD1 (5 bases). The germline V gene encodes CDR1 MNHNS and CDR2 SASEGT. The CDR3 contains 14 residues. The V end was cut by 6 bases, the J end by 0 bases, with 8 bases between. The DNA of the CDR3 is TGTGCCAGCAGGGAGGGGACAACTAATGAAAAACTGTTTTTT. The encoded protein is CASREGTTNEKLFF.

For the CDR3, the DNA is TGCGCCAGCAGCCACCGACAGTCGTACGAGCAGTACTTC. Translation: CASSHRQSYEQYF. The rearrangement joins TRBV4-1 to TRBJ2-7; the D gene is possibly TRBD1 (5 bases). This CDR3 has 13 residues. Trimming cost V 3 bases and J 4 bases, with 10 bases left between them. The germline V gene has CDR1 MGHRA and CDR2 YSYEKL.

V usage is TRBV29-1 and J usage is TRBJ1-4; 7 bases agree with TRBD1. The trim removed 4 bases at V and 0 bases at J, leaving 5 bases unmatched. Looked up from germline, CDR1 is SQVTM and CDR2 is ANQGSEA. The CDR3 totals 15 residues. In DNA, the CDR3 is TGCAGCGTTGTGGGACAGTCGGCAACTAATGAAAAACTGTTTTTT. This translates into CSVVGQSATNEKLFF.

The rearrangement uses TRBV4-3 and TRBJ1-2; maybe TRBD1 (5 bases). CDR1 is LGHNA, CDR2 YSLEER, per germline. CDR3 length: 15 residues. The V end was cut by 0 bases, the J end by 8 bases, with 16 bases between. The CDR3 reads CASSQDYFAGKGYTF. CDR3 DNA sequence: TGCGCCAGCAGCCAAGATTATTTCGCAGGGAAAGGCTACACCTTC.

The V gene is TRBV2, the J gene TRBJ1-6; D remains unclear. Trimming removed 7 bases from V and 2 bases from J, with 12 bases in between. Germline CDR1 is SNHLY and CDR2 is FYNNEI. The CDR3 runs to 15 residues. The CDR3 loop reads CASTLGVAYNSPLHF. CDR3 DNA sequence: TGTGCCAGCACCCTTGGAGTGGCCTATAATTCACCCCTCCACTTT.

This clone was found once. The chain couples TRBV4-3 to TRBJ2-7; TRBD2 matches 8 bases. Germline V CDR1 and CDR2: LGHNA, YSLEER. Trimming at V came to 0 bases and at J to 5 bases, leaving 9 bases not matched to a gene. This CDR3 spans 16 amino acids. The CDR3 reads CASSQDPSGGGHEQYF. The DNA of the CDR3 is TGCGCCAGCAGCCAAGATCCCAGCGGGGGCGGCCACGAGCAGTACTTC.

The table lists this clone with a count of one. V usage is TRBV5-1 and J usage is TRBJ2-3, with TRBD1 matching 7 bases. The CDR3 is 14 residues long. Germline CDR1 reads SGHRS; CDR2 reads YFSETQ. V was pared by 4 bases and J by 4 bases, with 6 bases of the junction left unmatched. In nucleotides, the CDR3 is TGCGCCAGCAGCCCGCGACAGGGTTCAGATACGCAGTATTTT. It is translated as CASSPRQGSDTQYF.

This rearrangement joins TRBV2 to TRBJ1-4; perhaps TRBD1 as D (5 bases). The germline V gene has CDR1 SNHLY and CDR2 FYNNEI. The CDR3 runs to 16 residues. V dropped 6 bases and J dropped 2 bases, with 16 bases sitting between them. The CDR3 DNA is TGTGCCAGCAGCGGTGTTGGGGCAGGCACTAATGAAAAACTGTTTTTT. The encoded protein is CASSGVGAGTNEKLFF.

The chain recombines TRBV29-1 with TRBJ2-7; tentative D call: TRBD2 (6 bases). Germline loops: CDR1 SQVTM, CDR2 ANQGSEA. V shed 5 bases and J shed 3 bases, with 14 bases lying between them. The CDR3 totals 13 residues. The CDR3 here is CSVSSGVYYEQYF. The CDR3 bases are TGCAGCGTTTCTTCGGGGGTCTACTACGAGCAGTACTTC.

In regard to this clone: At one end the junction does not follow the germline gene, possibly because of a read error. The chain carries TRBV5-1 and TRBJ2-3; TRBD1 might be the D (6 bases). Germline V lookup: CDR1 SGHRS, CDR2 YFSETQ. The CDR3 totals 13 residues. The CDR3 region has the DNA TGCGCCAGCAGCTTGGGGGGGCAAGATGCGCAGTATTTT. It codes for CASSLGGQDAQYF.

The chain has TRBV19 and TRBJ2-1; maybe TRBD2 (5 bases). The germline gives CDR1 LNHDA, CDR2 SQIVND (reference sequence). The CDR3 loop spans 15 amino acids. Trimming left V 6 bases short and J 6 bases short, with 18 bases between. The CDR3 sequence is CASRSALAGLNEQFF. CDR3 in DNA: TGTGCCAGTAGGAGCGCTCTAGCCGGGCTCAATGAGCAGTTCTTC.

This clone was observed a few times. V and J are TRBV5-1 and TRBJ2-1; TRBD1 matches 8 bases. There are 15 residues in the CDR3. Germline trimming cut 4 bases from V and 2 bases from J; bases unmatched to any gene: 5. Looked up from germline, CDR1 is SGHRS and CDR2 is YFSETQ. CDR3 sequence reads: CASSVTGATYNEQFF. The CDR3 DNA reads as TGCGCCAGCAGCGTGACAGGGGCCACCTACAATGAGCAGTTCTTC.

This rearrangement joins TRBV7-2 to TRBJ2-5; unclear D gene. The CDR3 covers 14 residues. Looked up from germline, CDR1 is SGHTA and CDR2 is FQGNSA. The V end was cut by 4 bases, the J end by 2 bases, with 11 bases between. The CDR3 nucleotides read TGTGCCAGCAGCTCCCGGCGGCAGCAAGAGACCCAGTACTTC. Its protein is CASSSRRQQETQYF.

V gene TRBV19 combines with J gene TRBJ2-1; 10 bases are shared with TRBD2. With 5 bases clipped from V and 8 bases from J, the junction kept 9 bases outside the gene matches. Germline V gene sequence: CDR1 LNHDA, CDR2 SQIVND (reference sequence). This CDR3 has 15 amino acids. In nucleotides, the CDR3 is TGTGCCAGTAGTGAACCTGGACTAGCGGTCGATGAGCAGTTCTTC. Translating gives CASSEPGLAVDEQFF.

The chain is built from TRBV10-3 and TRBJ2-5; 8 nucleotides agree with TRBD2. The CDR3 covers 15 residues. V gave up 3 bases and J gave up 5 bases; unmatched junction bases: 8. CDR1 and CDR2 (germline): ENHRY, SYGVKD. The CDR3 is CAISEGSGGVETQYF. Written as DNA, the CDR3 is TGTGCCATCAGTGAAGGCTCGGGGGGGGTCGAGACCCAGTACTTC.

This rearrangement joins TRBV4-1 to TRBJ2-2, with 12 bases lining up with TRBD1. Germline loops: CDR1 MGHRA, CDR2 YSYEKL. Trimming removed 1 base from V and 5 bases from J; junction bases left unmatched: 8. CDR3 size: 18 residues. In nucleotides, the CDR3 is TGCGCCAGCAGCCAAGGGCCCCGGGACAGGGGGCGGACCGGGGAGCTGTTTTTT. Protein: CASSQGPRDRGRTGELFF.

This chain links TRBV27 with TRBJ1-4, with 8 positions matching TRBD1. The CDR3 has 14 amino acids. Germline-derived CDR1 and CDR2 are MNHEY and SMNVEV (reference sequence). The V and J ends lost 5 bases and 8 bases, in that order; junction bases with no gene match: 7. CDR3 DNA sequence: TGTGCCAGCAGTCCAGGGGGCTGGGGGGAAAAACTGTTTTTT. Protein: CASSPGGWGEKLFF.

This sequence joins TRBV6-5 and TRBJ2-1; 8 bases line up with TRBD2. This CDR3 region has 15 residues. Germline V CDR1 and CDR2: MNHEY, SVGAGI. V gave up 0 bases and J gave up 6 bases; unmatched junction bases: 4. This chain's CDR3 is CASSYSPGGSNEQFF. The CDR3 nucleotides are TGTGCCAGCAGTTACTCACCGGGGGGGTCCAATGAGCAGTTCTTC.

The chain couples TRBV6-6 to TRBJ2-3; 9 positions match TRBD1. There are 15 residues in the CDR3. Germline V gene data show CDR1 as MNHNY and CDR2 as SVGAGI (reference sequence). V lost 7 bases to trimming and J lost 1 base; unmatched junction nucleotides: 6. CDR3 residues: CASNSRDRGTDTQYF. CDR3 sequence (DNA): TGTGCCAGCAACTCCCGGGACAGGGGCACAGATACGCAGTATTTT.

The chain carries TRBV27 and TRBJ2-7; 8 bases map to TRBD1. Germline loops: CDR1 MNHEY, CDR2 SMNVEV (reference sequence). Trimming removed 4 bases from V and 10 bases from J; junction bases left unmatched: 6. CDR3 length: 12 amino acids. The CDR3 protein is CASSSSGTGQYF. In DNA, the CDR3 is TGTGCCAGCAGTTCCTCCGGGACAGGACAGTACTTC.

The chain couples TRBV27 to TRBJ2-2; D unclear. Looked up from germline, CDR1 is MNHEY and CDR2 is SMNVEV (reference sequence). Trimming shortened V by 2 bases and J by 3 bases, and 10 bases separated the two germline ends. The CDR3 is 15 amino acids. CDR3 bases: TGTGCCAGCAGTTTAGCCCCCGGGTACACCGGGGAGCTGTTTTTT. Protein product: CASSLAPGYTGELFF.

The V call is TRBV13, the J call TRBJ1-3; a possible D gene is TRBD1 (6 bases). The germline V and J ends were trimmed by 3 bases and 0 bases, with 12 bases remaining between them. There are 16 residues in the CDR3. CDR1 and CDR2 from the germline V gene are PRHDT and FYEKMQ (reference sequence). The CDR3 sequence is CASSFRTAISGNTIYF. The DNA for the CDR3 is TGTGCCAGCAGCTTCAGGACAGCGATCTCTGGAAACACCATATATTTT.

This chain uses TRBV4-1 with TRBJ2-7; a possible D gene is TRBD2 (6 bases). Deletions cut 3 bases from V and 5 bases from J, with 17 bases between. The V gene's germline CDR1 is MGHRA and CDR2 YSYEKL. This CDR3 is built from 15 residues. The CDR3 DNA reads TGCGCCAGCAGCCATCTGGGGAGGACTCGGGACGAGCAGTACTTC. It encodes CASSHLGRTRDEQYF.

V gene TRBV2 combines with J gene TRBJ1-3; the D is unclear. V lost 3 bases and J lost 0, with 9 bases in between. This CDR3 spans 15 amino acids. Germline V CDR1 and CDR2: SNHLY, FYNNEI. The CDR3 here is CASSETGVSGNTIYF. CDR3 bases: TGTGCCAGCAGTGAGACGGGAGTCTCTGGAAACACCATATATTTT.